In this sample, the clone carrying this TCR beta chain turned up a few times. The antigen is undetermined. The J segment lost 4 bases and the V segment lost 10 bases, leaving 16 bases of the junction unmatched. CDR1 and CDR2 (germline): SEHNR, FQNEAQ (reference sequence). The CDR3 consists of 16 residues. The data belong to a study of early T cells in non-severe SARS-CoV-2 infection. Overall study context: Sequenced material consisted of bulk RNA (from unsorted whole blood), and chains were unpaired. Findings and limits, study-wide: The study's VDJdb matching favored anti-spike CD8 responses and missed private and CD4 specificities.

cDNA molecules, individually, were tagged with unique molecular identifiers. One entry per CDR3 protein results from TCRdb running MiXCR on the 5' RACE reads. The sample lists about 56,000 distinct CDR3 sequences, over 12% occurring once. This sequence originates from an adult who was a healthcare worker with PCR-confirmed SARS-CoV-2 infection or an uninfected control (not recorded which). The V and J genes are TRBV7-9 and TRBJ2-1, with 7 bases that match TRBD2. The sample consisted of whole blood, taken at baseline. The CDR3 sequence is CATRGVAESTYNEQFF. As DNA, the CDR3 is TGTGCCACCCGGGGGGTAGCGGAAAGCACTTACAATGAGCAGTTCTTC.